The 2 T cell receptor beta chains below come from one sample, sequenced in a study of early T cells in non-severe SARS-CoV-2 infection. Using its own MiXCR run on the 5' RACE reads, TCRdb lists one record per CDR3 protein. Found here are 70,000 to 85,000 distinct CDR3 sequences, around 10% of them singletons; the top ten hold roughly 2.6%. Sequencing was performed on whole blood. The receptors were gathered from an adult who was a healthcare worker with PCR-confirmed SARS-CoV-2 infection or an uninfected control (not recorded which).

This clonotype has ten or more counts. The chain employs TRBV20-1 and TRBJ2-1; 8 bases match TRBD2. CDR1 and CDR2 from the germline V gene are DFQATT and SNEGSKA (reference sequence). This CDR3 spans 14 amino acids. Trimming cost V 6 bases and J 8 bases; bases outside gene matches: 12. The chain's CDR3 is CSAETSGGWDEQFF. CDR3 DNA: TGCAGTGCGGAAACGAGCGGGGGCTGGGATGAGCAGTTCTTC.

The chain uses TRBV7-2 and TRBJ2-5, with TRBD2 as a possible D gene (5 bases). The germline V gene has CDR1 SGHTA and CDR2 FQGNSA. V lost 5 bases to trimming and J lost 2 bases, with 18 bases between them. This CDR3 spans 16 amino acids. This chain's CDR3 is CASSRGTRLIQETQYF. DNA of the CDR3: TGTGCCAGCAGCCGGGGAACGCGTTTAATTCAAGAGACCCAGTACTTC.